One TCR beta chain is described in this entry. Its antigen is not known. This CDR3 is 14 amino acids long. Trimming left V 1 base short and J 7 bases short, with 13 bases between. CDR1 and CDR2 (germline): SGHAT, FQNNGV. This sample is part of a study of shared clonotypes between healthy human individuals. Study outcomes and limitations: Only blood underwent sampling, and tissue repertoires likely differ.

Some clones are missing from TCRdb's copy, which holds only in-frame ones; the method was immunoSEQ multiplex PCR. The sample lists approximately 1,500,000 clones; approximately 98% were seen once. This clonotype was obtained from a man aged 25 to 40 in good health. This chain connects TRBV11-2 to TRBJ1-2; weak D call: TRBD1 (5 bases). Sample: naive CD4+ T cells sorted from blood. Documented subset: CD45RA+ positively selected. The CDR3 coding sequence is TGTGCCAGCAGCTTAGGTCAGGGCCTGGTTGGCTACACCTTC. Its protein product is CASSLGQGLVGYTF. Drawing the rest from reference TRBV11-2 and TRBJ1-2, the complete variable domain is EAGVAQSPRYKIIEKRQSVAFWCNPISGHATLYWYQQILGQGPKLLIQFQNNGVVDDSQLPKDRFSAERLKGVDSTLKIQPAKLEDSAVYLCASSLGQGLVGYTFGSGTRLTVV.